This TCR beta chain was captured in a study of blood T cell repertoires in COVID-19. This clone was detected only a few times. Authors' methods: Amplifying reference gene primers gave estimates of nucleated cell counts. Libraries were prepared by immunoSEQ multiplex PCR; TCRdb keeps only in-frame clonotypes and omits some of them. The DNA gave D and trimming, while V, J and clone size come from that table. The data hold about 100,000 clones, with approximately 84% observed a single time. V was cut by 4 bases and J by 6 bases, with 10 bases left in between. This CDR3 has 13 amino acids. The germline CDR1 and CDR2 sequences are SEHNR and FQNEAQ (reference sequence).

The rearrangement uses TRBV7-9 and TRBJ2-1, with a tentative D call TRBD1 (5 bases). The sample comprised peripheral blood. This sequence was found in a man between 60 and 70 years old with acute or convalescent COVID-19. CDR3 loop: CASSYSQGNEQFF. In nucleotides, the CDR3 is TGTGCCAGCAGCTACAGTCAGGGCAATGAGCAGTTCTTC.